The 10 T cell receptor beta chains presented below share a single source sample, sequenced in a study of regulatory T cells in long-lasting Graves disease (dated by TCRdb to 2020 to 2023). Libraries were constructed by multiplex PCR. For sequencing, an Illumina HiSeq 4000 was employed. iRepertoire HTBI primers and Arm-PCR amplification of CDR3 regions were used to construct TCR beta libraries. The public reads were quality trimmed at Q25 with fastp and then assembled into clones with MiXCR by TCRdb, keeping productive beta chains. A single entry per CDR3 protein holds the most common genes and DNA from its merged rows. For this sample there are over 650,000 distinct CDR3 sequences; about 30% appear just once. Around 42% of the sample comes from the top ten. The sample's time point, from its label and the paper: persistent/refractory GD, antithyroid drugs over 5 years with positive TRAb. For both TCR sequencing and RNA sequencing, RNA was extracted from PBMCs using TRIzol.

Sequenced here: peripheral blood mononuclear cells (PBMCs), sampled when the disease was refractory, from a patient treated with antithyroid drugs. The receptors were sampled from a female donor with Graves disease.

This clonotype was found many times. This chain connects TRBV28 to TRBJ1-1; the D is unclear. From germline, CDR1 is MDHEN and CDR2 SYDVKM. The germline V and J ends were trimmed by 4 bases and 11 bases, with 11 bases remaining between them. There are 11 residues in the CDR3. DNA for the CDR3: TGTGCCAGCAGTTCATCCTCGGAGGCTTTCTTT. This encodes CASSSSSEAFF.

The rearrangement uses TRBV20-1 and TRBJ1-1, with 8 bases fitting TRBD1. The junction had 7 bases not matched to a gene; V was cut back by 3 bases and J by 4 bases. The germline V gene has CDR1 DFQATT and CDR2 SNEGSKA (reference sequence). The length of the CDR3 is 14 residues. CDR3 nucleotides: TGCAGTGCTAGCAGGGGGCAAGGAATCACTGAAGCTTTCTTT. It specifies CSASRGQGITEAFF.

This clonotype showed up many times. V gene TRBV28 combines with J gene TRBJ1-5; the D is unclear. Germline-derived CDR1 and CDR2 are MDHEN and SYDVKM. The germline V and J ends were trimmed by 0 bases and 2 bases, with 2 bases remaining between them. This CDR3 is 13 amino acids long. This CDR3 reads CASSLWGNQPQHF. The DNA for the CDR3 is TGTGCCAGCAGTTTATGGGGCAATCAGCCCCAGCATTTT.

V usage is TRBV6-1 and J usage is TRBJ2-5; 13 bases align to TRBD2. V was clipped by 5 bases and J by 5 bases; unmatched bases: 14. Germline values: CDR1 MNHNS, CDR2 SASEGT. The CDR3 runs 18 residues. CDR3 DNA sequence: TGTGCCAGCAGTCGGACTAGCGGGAGCGGAGGGTTGCGTGAGACCCAGTACTTC. Translated: CASSRTSGSGGLRETQYF.

This clonotype was seen at least ten times. This chain joins TRBV6-1 and TRBJ2-5; no definite D call. This CDR3 has 15 amino acids. Trimming cost V 6 bases and J 0 bases, with 14 bases left between them. Per the germline V gene, CDR1 is MNHNS and CDR2 is SASEGT. For the CDR3, the DNA is TGTGCCAGCAGACGCCTCCAACTGAACCAAGAGACCCAGTACTTC. It translates to CASRRLQLNQETQYF.

At least ten counts were recorded for this clonotype. This chain joins TRBV15 and TRBJ1-2; D ambiguous. Trimming stripped 0 bases from V and 7 bases from J, with 15 bases between. This CDR3 has 15 amino acids. CDR1 is LNHNV, CDR2 YYDKDF, per germline (reference sequence). CDR3 sequence (DNA): TGTGCCACCAGCAGAGACGATACGAAAGCTGGTGGCTACACCTTC. Translating it yields CATSRDDTKAGGYTF.

The chain couples TRBV15 to TRBJ1-5; D unclear. The germline gives CDR1 LNHNV, CDR2 YYDKDF (reference sequence). The CDR3 loop spans 14 amino acids. Trimming left V 1 base short and J 3 bases short, with 7 bases between. CDR3 in amino acids: CATSRGQYNQPQHF. In nucleotides, the CDR3 is TGTGCCACCAGCAGAGGCCAGTACAATCAGCCCCAGCATTTT.

As regards this clonotype: The junction shows a germline mismatch at one end, possibly a read error. The gene calls are TRBV6-1 and TRBJ1-6; 9 nucleotides line up with TRBD1. CDR1 and CDR2 (germline): MNHNS, SASEGT. This CDR3 spans 16 amino acids. The CDR3 spells CASKLGQGGYKSPLHF. The CDR3 DNA reads as TGTGCCAGCAAATTGGGACAGGGAGGTTATAAGTCACCCCTCCACTTT.

This clonotype was seen more than once but under ten times. The gene calls are TRBV4-1 and TRBJ2-7, with TRBD2 matching 12 bases. This CDR3 region has 18 residues. The V gene end was trimmed by 0 bases and the J gene end by 7 bases; junction bases not matched to a gene: 13. Per germline, CDR1 MGHRA and CDR2 YSYEKL. The CDR3 spells CASSQEGVTSGSIGEQYF. In DNA form, the CDR3 reads TGCGCCAGCAGCCAAGAGGGGGTGACTAGCGGGAGCATTGGAGAGCAGTACTTC.

A few counts support this clonotype. The rearrangement joins TRBV2 to TRBJ1-4, with D unclear. In germline, CDR1 is SNHLY, CDR2 FYNNEI. The CDR3 consists of 11 residues. With 5 bases removed from V and 8 bases from J, the gap between germline ends came to 6 bases. The CDR3 DNA sequence: TGTGCCAGCAGTCCATGGGAAAAACTGTTTTTT. It specifies CASSPWEKLFF. The variable domain in full, completed from reference TRBV2 and TRBJ1-4, reads EPEVTQTPSHQVTQMGQEVILRCVPISNHLYFYWYRQILGQKVEFLVSFYNNEISEKSEIFDDQFSVERPDGSNFTLKIRSTKLEDSAMYFCASSPWEKLFFGSGTQLSVL.